This section outlines one TCR beta chain sequence together with its context. This record belongs to a study of blood T cell repertoires in COVID-19. In the authors' workflow: Amplification of reference gene primers was used by the study to estimate nucleated cell counts. The data were produced by immunoSEQ multiplex PCR, yet TCRdb's version contains in-frame clones alone and is incomplete. V and J calls and clone size come straight from that table; D and trimming were deduced from the DNA. Of 290,000 or so clones listed, around 89% are singletons. The germline gives CDR1 LNHNV, CDR2 YYDKDF (reference sequence). This CDR3 has 16 amino acids. Trimming cost V 0 bases and J 4 bases, with 15 bases left between them. Those enrolled, adults aged roughly 18 to 90 years, came from fewer than 25 US areas.

This chain links TRBV15 with TRBJ1-2; D is possibly TRBD1 (6 bases). The clonotype comes from a woman under 30 with acute COVID-19. The sample comprised PBMCs or T cells enriched from blood (not recorded which). CDR3 sequence (DNA): TGTGCCACCAGCAGAGACCCTAGGGACACCGGCTATGGCTACACCTTC. This translates into CATSRDPRDTGYGYTF.